The clone carrying this T cell receptor (beta chain) appeared a few times. Its cognate antigen is unknown. The length of the CDR3 is 15 residues. CDR1 is LNHDA, CDR2 SQIVND, per germline (reference sequence). Trimming left V 5 bases short and J 2 bases short, with 13 bases between. The assay was immunoSEQ multiplex PCR, and TCRdb's table has in-frame clones only and misses some. The sample shows roughly 100,000 clones, over 75% of them seen only once. The sample originates from a study of T cell responses to AZD1222 COVID-19 vaccine. Findings and limits, study-wide: There were mostly white British donors and more females than males, and clonal diversity was possibly underestimated. Baseline serology detected seropositivity in only 5 or 6 AZD1222 recipients. No repertoire was sampled before or during the peak T cell response, only after it. Among vaccine-associated CD4 TCRs, coverage spanned spike, with dominance at 160-218 and 743-854.

The input for sequencing was peripheral blood, taken on day 0 of AZD1222 vaccination. J is TRBJ1-5 and V is TRBV19; possibly TRBD1 for D (6 bases). The sequence was obtained from an adult in good health. CDR3 residues: CASSVQGLGNQPQHF. The CDR3 coding sequence is TGTGCCAGTAGTGTACAGGGCCTCGGCAATCAGCCCCAGCATTTT.